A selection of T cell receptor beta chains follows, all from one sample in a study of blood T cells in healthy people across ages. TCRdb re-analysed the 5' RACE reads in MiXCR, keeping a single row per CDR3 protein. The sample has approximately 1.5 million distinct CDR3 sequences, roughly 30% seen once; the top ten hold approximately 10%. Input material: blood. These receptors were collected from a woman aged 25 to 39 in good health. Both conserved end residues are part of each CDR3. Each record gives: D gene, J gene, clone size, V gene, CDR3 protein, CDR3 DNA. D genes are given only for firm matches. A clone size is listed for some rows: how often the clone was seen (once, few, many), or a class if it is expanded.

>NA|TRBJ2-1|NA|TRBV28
CASSLRGGYGEQFF
TGTGCCAGCAGTCTGCGTGGGGGCTACGGTGAGCAGTTCTTC
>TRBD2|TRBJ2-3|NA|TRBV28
CASSSFDDSGRGAPDTQYF
TGTGCCAGCAGTTCCTTCGATGATAGCGGGAGAGGGGCACCAGATACGCAGTATTTT
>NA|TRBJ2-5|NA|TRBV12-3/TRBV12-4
CASSLSRLEGVETQYF
TGTGCCAGCAGTTTATCGAGACTAGAGGGAGTGGAGACCCAGTACTTC
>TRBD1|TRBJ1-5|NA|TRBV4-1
CASSQDKDRGLQPQHF
TGCGCCAGCAGCCAAGATAAAGACAGGGGGCTTCAGCCCCAGCATTTT
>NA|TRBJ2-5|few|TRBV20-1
CSARAGVETQYF
TGCAGTGCTAGGGCAGGGGTGGAGACCCAGTACTTC
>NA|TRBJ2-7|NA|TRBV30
CAWSEDSLSEQYF
TGTGCCTGGAGTGAGGACAGTCTATCCGAGCAGTACTTC
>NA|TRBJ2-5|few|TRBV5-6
CASSFSPVSGASYQETQYF
TGTGCCAGCAGCTTTTCCCCCGTATCAGGGGCTTCGTACCAAGAGACCCAGTACTTC
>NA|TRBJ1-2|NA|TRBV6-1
CASRRVGQTYGYTF
TGTGCCAGCAGAAGAGTGGGGCAGACCTATGGCTACACCTTC
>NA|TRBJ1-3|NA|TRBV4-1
CASSQGFPFASSGNTIYF
TGCGCCAGCAGCCAAGGTTTTCCCTTCGCATCCTCTGGAAACACCATATATTTT
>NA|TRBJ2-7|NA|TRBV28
CASSASQDGYRHEQYF
TGTGCCAGCAGTGCCTCCCAGGACGGCTACCGGCACGAGCAGTACTTC
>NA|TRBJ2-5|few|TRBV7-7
CASSSRGVGRLGETQYF
TGTGCCAGCAGCTCAAGGGGGGTCGGGCGACTAGGGGAGACCCAGTACTTC
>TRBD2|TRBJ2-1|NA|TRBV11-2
CASSFRLAGGLGNEQFF
TGTGCCAGCAGCTTCCGACTAGCGGGGGGTCTGGGGAATGAGCAGTTCTTC
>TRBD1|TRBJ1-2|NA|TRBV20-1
CSAERQGDTVGYTF
TGCAGTGCGGAGAGACAGGGCGACACTGTCGGCTACACCTTC
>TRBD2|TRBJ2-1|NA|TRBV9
CASSPRTGGTSGRFYNEQFF
TGTGCCAGCAGCCCTCGGACAGGGGGTACTAGCGGGAGGTTCTACAATGAGCAGTTCTTC
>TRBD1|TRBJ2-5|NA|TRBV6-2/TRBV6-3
CASTKTGGKGETQYF
TGTGCCAGCACCAAGACAGGGGGCAAAGGAGAGACCCAGTACTTC
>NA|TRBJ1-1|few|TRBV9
CASSVAGAENTEAFF
TGTGCCAGCAGCGTAGCCGGGGCAGAGAACACTGAAGCTTTCTTT
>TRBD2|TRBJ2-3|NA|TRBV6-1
CASSFTGGRRTDTQYF
TGTGCCAGCAGTTTCACGGGGGGTCGGCGCACAGATACGCAGTATTTT
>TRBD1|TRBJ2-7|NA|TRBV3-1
CASSQGARQGAEQYF
TGTGCCAGCAGCCAAGGCGCGAGACAGGGGGCCGAGCAGTACTTC
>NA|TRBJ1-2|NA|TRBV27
CASSLSHKVDYTF
TGTGCCAGCAGTTTATCTCATAAAGTGGACTACACCTTC
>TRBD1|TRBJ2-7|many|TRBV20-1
CSALKTGRDEQYF
TGCAGTGCTCTAAAGACAGGGCGCGACGAGCAGTACTTC
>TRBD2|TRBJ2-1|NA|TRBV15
CATSGGLVGGYYNEQFF
TGTGCCACCAGCGGGGGACTAGTGGGAGGGTACTACAATGAGCAGTTCTTC
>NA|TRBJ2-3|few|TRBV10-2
CASSESTGRSTDTQYF
TGCGCCAGCAGTGAGTCCACGGGGAGAAGCACAGATACGCAGTATTTT
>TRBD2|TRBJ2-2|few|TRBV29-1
CSVGAGGQTGELFF
TGCAGCGTCGGAGCGGGAGGCCAAACCGGGGAGCTGTTTTTT
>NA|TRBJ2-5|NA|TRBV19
CASSIAQFQETQYF
TGTGCCAGTAGTATAGCGCAGTTCCAAGAGACCCAGTACTTC
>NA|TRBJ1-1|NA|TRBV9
CASSVEEATEAFF
TGTGCCAGCAGCGTAGAGGAAGCCACTGAAGCTTTCTTT
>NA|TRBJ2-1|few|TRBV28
CASSSQGPEYNEQFF
TGTGCCAGCAGTTCCCAGGGACCGGAATACAATGAGCAGTTCTTC
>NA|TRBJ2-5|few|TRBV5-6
CASSLRGRETYF
TGTGCCAGCAGCTTGAGGGGGAGAGAAACGTACTTC
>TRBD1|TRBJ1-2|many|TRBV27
CASSPGTGSGYTF
TGTGCCAGCAGCCCCGGGACAGGGAGTGGCTACACCTTC
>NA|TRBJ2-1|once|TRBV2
CASSEGWLKRNEQFF
TGTGCCAGCAGTGAAGGGTGGCTAAAAAGGAATGAGCAGTTCTTC
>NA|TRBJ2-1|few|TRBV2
CASSLSYQKFF
TGTGCCAGCAGTCTTAGCTACCAAAAGTTCTTC
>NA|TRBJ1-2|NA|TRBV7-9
CASSARITGTYGYTF
TGTGCCAGCAGCGCCCGGATTACAGGGACCTATGGCTACACCTTC
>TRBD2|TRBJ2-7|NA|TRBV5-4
CASSSPGSGNDEQYF
TGTGCCAGCAGCTCCCCGGGGAGCGGGAACGACGAGCAGTACTTC
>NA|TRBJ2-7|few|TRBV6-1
CASRTTGRSSYEQYF
TGTGCCAGCAGGACCACAGGGAGGAGCTCCTACGAGCAGTACTTC
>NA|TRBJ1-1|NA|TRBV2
CASSQTGAVNTEAFF
TGTGCCAGCAGCCAGACAGGAGCCGTGAACACTGAAGCTTTCTTT
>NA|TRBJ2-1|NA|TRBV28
CASSSPGTAEQFF
TGTGCCAGCAGCTCCCCGGGGACTGCGGAGCAGTTCTTC
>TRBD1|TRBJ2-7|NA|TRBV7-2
CASSLGTGYCEQYF
TGTGCCAGCAGCTTAGGGACAGGATACTGCGAGCAGTACTTC
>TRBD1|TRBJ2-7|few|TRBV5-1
CASSSTGTGHEQYF
TGCGCCAGCAGTTCTACCGGGACAGGGCACGAGCAGTACTTC
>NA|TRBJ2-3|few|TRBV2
CASSHSSQTFTDTQYF
TGTGCCAGCAGTCACTCGTCGCAGACCTTCACAGATACGCAGTATTTT
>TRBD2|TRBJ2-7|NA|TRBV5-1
CASARLGGSSYEQYF
TGCGCCAGCGCCCGCCTGGGAGGGAGCTCCTACGAGCAGTACTTC
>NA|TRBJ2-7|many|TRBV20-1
CSAREFQGISYEQYF
TGCAGTGCTAGAGAGTTCCAGGGTATAAGCTACGAGCAGTACTTC
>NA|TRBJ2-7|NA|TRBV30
CAWSEKVPWVEGSYNEQYF
TGTGCCTGGAGTGAGAAGGTTCCCTGGGTGGAGGGCTCCTACAATGAGCAGTACTTC
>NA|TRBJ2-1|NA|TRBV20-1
CSAPHYTSYNEQFF
TGCAGTGCTCCACACTACACCTCCTACAATGAGCAGTTCTTC
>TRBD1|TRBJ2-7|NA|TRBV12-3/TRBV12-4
CASSTGQGMGEQYF
TGTGCCAGCAGTACCGGACAGGGGATGGGGGAGCAGTACTTC
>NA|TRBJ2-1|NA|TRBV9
CASSVAQGYEQFF
TGTGCCAGCAGCGTAGCTCAGGGGTATGAGCAGTTCTTC
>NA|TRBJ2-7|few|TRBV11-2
CASSLGRTGEQYF
TGTGCCAGCAGCTTAGGTAGGACCGGTGAGCAGTACTTC
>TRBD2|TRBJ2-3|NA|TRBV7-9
CASSLGGTSSDDTQYF
TGTGCCAGCAGCTTAGGCGGGACTAGCTCTGACGATACGCAGTATTTT
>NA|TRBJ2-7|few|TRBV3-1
CASPRLSYEQYF
TGTGCCAGCCCACGTCTATCCTACGAGCAGTACTTC
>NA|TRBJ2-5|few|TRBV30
CACGDGLLSTAQYF
TGTGCCTGCGGGGACGGTCTTCTATCTACGGCCCAGTACTTC
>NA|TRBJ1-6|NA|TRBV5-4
CASSYDSSYNSPLHF
TGTGCCAGCAGCTACGACAGCTCCTATAATTCACCCCTCCACTTT
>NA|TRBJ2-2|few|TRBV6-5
CASSYYRGTGELFF
TGTGCCAGCAGTTACTATAGGGGGACCGGGGAGCTGTTTTTT
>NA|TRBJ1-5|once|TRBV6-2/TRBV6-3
CASSYGEIGAQPQHF
TGTGCCAGCAGTTACGGGGAGATAGGAGCTCAGCCCCAGCATTTT
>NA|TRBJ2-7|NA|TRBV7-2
CASSHTSREDEQYF
TGTGCCAGCAGCCACACGTCCAGGGAGGACGAGCAGTACTTC
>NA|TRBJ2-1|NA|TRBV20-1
CSALTDPSYNEQFF
TGCAGTGCCCTGACAGACCCCTCCTACAATGAGCAGTTCTTC
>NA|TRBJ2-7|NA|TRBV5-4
CASSSIGGSYEQYF
TGTGCCAGCAGCTCTATCGGGGGTTCCTACGAGCAGTACTTC
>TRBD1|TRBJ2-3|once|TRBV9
CASRAGVRGRTDTQYF
TGTGCCAGCAGGGCAGGGGTTAGGGGGCGCACAGATACGCAGTATTTT
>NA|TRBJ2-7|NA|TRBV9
CASSTVGGADEQYF
TGTGCCAGCAGCACCGTAGGGGGGGCGGACGAGCAGTACTTC
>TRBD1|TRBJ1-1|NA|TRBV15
CATSKDRATNTEAFF
TGTGCCACCAGCAAGGACAGGGCCACGAACACTGAAGCTTTCTTT
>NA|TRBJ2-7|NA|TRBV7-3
CASSLDPSVEQYF
TGTGCCAGCAGCTTGGACCCCTCCGTCGAGCAGTACTTC
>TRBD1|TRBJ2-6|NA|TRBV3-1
CASSPDRVLLGRSGANVLTF
TGTGCCAGCAGCCCGGACAGGGTATTACTAGGAAGGTCTGGGGCCAACGTCCTGACTTTC
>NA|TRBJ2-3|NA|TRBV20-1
CSARDAPLGPSTDTQYF
TGCAGTGCTAGAGATGCCCCGTTGGGCCCTAGCACAGATACGCAGTATTTT